This T cell receptor (beta chain) was observed in a study of monozygotic twins with cystic fibrosis. Across the study: With about 15 PCR cycles, barcoded libraries came from about 3.2 micrograms of fragmented DNA. Study conclusions and caveats: Co-twins had the most similar V usage for 13 of 16 pairs, J for 8. Monozygotic CF twin pairs shared significantly more nucleotide-identical clonotypes than unrelated CF individuals did.

The CDR3 is 15 amino acids. The ends were cut back, 3 bases at V and 0 bases at J, with 9 bases in the middle. The germline gives CDR1 MNHEY, CDR2 SMNVEV (reference sequence). This clone was picked up one time. Its target is not known. Data came from immunoSEQ multiplex PCR; TCRdb stores just in-frame clones and leaves some out. Of 25,000 to 35,000 clones listed, roughly 80% are singletons. Sequenced input: blood. The TCR comes from a girl between 2 and 10 years old with cystic fibrosis. The V and J genes are TRBV27 and TRBJ1-5, with unresolved D. Here the CDR3 DNA reads TGTGCCAGCAGTTTTGACGGACGTAGCAATCAGCCCCAGCATTTT. Translating it yields CASSFDGRSNQPQHF.